Listed here are 31 T cell receptor beta chains from one sample, sequenced in a study of read filtering for tumor transcriptome and immune sequencing. This library used roughly 430 ng RNA and molecular barcoded adaptors spanning alpha/delta and beta/gamma chains. TCRdb ran MiXCR on the reads and lists one entry per CDR3 protein. Counted here are 100,000 to 150,000 distinct CDR3 sequences, 10% to 15% occurring once; the ten biggest clones make up approximately 11%. Specimen: a population of CD138-negative cells sorted from bone marrow. The receptors here all came from a donor aged 40 or older with multiple myeloma.

This clonotype was counted between two and nine times. The genes are TRBV19 and TRBJ2-2; D remains unclear. Germline V gene data show CDR1 as LNHDA and CDR2 as SQIVND (reference sequence). Trimming stripped 5 bases from V and 1 base from J, with 11 bases between. The length of the CDR3 is 15 residues. This CDR3 reads CASSVSPGNTGELFF. For the CDR3, the DNA is TGTGCCAGTAGTGTTAGCCCAGGGAACACCGGGGAGCTGTTTTTT.

Many counts were recorded for this clonotype. This chain uses TRBV10-3 with TRBJ2-3; D is perhaps TRBD2 (6 bases). Germline V gene lookup returns CDR1 ENHRY and CDR2 SYGVKD. Deletions cut 10 bases from V and 1 base from J, with 18 bases between. There are 15 residues in the CDR3. The CDR3 is CARNIADYCTDTQYF. The CDR3 DNA is TGTGCCAGGAATATAGCGGACTATTGCACAGATACGCAGTATTTT.

There are many counts of this clonotype. The chain couples TRBV9 to TRBJ2-1, with 9 positions matching TRBD2. The CDR3 is made up of 16 amino acids. V lost 3 bases, J lost 7 bases, and 11 bases stayed unmatched. CDR1 and CDR2 (germline): SGDLS, YYNGEE. The CDR3 DNA sequence: TGTGCCAGCAGCGCAGGTATTAGCGGGGGCTGGAATGAGCAGTTCTTC. Its translation is CASSAGISGGWNEQFF.

This clonotype showed up just a few times. The rearrangement joins TRBV15 to TRBJ2-4; D uncertain. CDR3 length: 17 residues. Germline-derived CDR1 and CDR2 are LNHNV and YYDKDF (reference sequence). Trimming removed 1 base at V and 0 bases at J, with 13 bases between. CDR3 bases: TGTGCCACCAGCAGAGTTGTAGGGCCACTAGCCAAAAACATTCAGTACTTC. It specifies CATSRVVGPLAKNIQYF.

The sample holds many counts of this clonotype. The chain has TRBV30 and TRBJ1-2, with 11 bases matching TRBD1. With 0 bases clipped from V and 7 bases from J, the junction kept 1 base outside the gene matches. The CDR3 consists of 13 residues. Looked up from germline, CDR1 is GTSNPN and CDR2 is SVGIG (reference sequence). CDR3 coding DNA: TGTGCCTGGAGTGTCGGGACAGGGGGTGGCTACACCTTC. This translates into CAWSVGTGGGYTF.

Points on this clonotype: A much larger clone lies a single base off, so this may be a read error. The chain joins TRBV20-1 to TRBJ2-5, with D perhaps matching TRBD1 (7 bases). This CDR3 region has 14 residues. From germline, CDR1 is DFQATT and CDR2 SNEGSKA (reference sequence). Deletions cut 8 bases from V and 5 bases from J, with 21 bases between. CDR3 sequence (DNA): TGCAGTCCCTCCCCGGGGGACAGAGGGGAGACCCAGTACTTC. This encodes CSPSPGDRGETQYF.

Ten or more counts support this clonotype. The chain is built from TRBV29-1 and TRBJ2-2; D gene ambiguous. CDR1 and CDR2 from the germline V gene are SQVTM and ANQGSEA. This CDR3 spans 13 amino acids. V was shortened by 3 bases and J by 2 bases, with 7 bases between the two germline ends. This chain's CDR3 is CSVDSANTGELFF. The CDR3 DNA is TGCAGCGTTGACAGCGCCAACACCGGGGAGCTGTTTTTT.

There are many counts of this clonotype. The chain recombines TRBV29-1 with TRBJ2-3, with D possibly called TRBD1 or TRBD2 (7 bases each). Germline loops: CDR1 SQVTM, CDR2 ANQGSEA. V was shortened by 6 bases and J by 2 bases, with 15 bases between the two germline ends. This CDR3 is built from 14 residues. The CDR3 loop is CSVAGGEATDTQYF. In DNA form, the CDR3 reads TGCAGCGTCGCAGGGGGGGAGGCCACAGATACGCAGTATTTT.

This clonotype was observed many times. The CDR3 DNA reads TGTGCCAGCAGGGGGACAGGGGCCTACGAGCAGTACTTC. Encoded protein: CASRGTGAYEQYF. The V call is TRBV12-3 or TRBV12-4, the J call TRBJ2-7; TRBD1 agrees at 10 bases. The CDR3 sequence is 13 residues long. The V and J ends lost 6 bases and 2 bases, in that order; junction bases with no gene match: 1.

Ten or more counts support this clonotype. V and J are TRBV5-1 and TRBJ2-7; a weak D match, TRBD1 (5 bases). CDR1 is SGHRS, CDR2 YFSETQ, per germline. V dropped 4 bases and J dropped 0 bases, with 8 bases sitting between them. The CDR3 spans 13 residues. The CDR3 region is CASSPDNSYEQYF. The DNA for the CDR3 is TGCGCCAGCAGCCCGGACAACTCCTACGAGCAGTACTTC.

This clonotype was observed many times. The chain carries TRBV20-1 and TRBJ2-7; 9 bases line up with TRBD2. CDR1 and CDR2 from the germline V gene are DFQATT and SNEGSKA (reference sequence). Losses at the gene ends were 1 base for V and 2 bases for J; bases not matched to a gene: 6. The CDR3 spans 15 residues. This chain's CDR3 is CSARATSGPTYEQYF. In DNA, the CDR3 is TGCAGTGCTAGAGCAACTAGCGGGCCTACCTACGAGCAGTACTTC.

This clonotype was seen repeatedly, ten times or more. The chain combines TRBV2 with TRBJ1-5; no clear D gene. With 2 bases removed from V and 4 bases from J, the gap between germline ends came to 6 bases. The CDR3 is 13 residues long. Germline CDR1 SNHLY, CDR2 FYNNEI. CDR3: CASSERGNQPQHF. The CDR3 coding sequence is TGTGCCAGCAGTGAACGGGGTAATCAGCCCCAGCATTTT.

V and J are TRBV27 and TRBJ1-5, with D hard to call. The V gene lost 2 bases and the J gene lost 0 bases, with 8 bases spanning the gap. The germline gives CDR1 MNHEY, CDR2 SMNVEV (reference sequence). CDR3 length equals 15 residues. CDR3 in DNA: TGTGCCAGCAGTTTAGGTCTACATAGCAATCAGCCCCAGCATTTT. Translating it yields CASSLGLHSNQPQHF.

At least ten counts were recorded for this clonotype. This rearrangement joins TRBV3-1 to TRBJ1-1, with D maybe TRBD1 (6 bases). There are 15 residues in the CDR3. With 2 bases removed from V and 5 bases from J, the gap between germline ends came to 15 bases. From germline, CDR1 is LGHDT and CDR2 YNNKEL (reference sequence). The CDR3 bases are TGTGCCAGCAGCCAAACACAGGCCCAGGGGACTGAAGCTTTCTTT. It specifies CASSQTQAQGTEAFF.

This clonotype was counted ten times or more. The V and J genes are TRBV12-3 or TRBV12-4 and TRBJ2-5, with D unresolved. The CDR3 totals 13 residues. Trimming shortened V by 2 bases and J by 2 bases, and 6 bases separated the two germline ends. In DNA form, the CDR3 reads TGTGCCAGCAGTTTAAGGCGGCAAGAGACCCAGTACTTC. Protein: CASSLRRQETQYF.

This clonotype was detected ten times or more. V is TRBV7-2 and J is TRBJ2-4; 10 positions match TRBD1. The junction had 8 bases not matched to a gene; V was cut back by 4 bases and J by 5 bases. This CDR3 is 16 amino acids long. CDR1 is SGHTA and CDR2 is FQGNSA in the germline V gene. Written as DNA, the CDR3 is TGTGCCAGCAGCTCGAAGACAGGGGGCCCTGAAAACATTCAGTACTTC. It encodes CASSSKTGGPENIQYF.

V is TRBV7-2 and J is TRBJ2-1; 7 nucleotides match TRBD2. J was trimmed by 6 bases and V by 5 bases; bases with no gene match: 7. CDR1 and CDR2 from the germline V gene are SGHTA and FQGNSA. There are 14 residues in the CDR3. This CDR3 reads CASSPRTSTNEQFF. The DNA of the CDR3 is TGTGCCAGCAGCCCAAGGACTAGTACCAATGAGCAGTTCTTC.

This clonotype was found many times. The J gene is TRBJ2-1, the V gene TRBV7-9; D not resolved. There are 11 residues in the CDR3. V was trimmed by 5 bases and J by 6 bases, leaving 5 bases between them. CDR1 SEHNR and CDR2 FQNEAQ come from the germline V gene (reference sequence). The CDR3 bases are TGTGCCAGCAGCCCCACCAATGAGCAGTTCTTC. This encodes CASSPTNEQFF.

Ten or more counts support this clonotype. The gene calls are TRBV4-1 and TRBJ2-5, with D perhaps assigned TRBD1 or TRBD2 (5 bases each). This CDR3 comprises 17 residues. V lost 0 bases, J lost 5 bases, and 19 bases lay in between. From germline, CDR1 is MGHRA and CDR2 YSYEKL. The CDR3, as DNA: TGCGCCAGCAGCCAAGATCGGGGCCGAGGGGTCTCCGAGACCCAGTACTTC. Its translation is CASSQDRGRGVSETQYF.

Only a few counts were recorded for this clonotype. This chain links TRBV5-5 with TRBJ2-5; 7 nucleotides align to TRBD2. V was pared by 4 bases and J by 4 bases, with 7 bases of the junction left unmatched. Germline lookup yields CDR1 SGHKS and CDR2 YYEKEE (reference sequence). The length of the CDR3 is 14 residues. The CDR3 is CASSRTWEGETQYF. CDR3 nucleotides: TGTGCCAGCAGCCGTACCTGGGAGGGAGAGACCCAGTACTTC.

This clonotype appeared many times. This chain connects TRBV11-3 to TRBJ2-1; D is ambiguous. The germline V and J ends were trimmed by 5 bases and 7 bases, with 15 bases remaining between them. CDR1 is SGHNT and CDR2 is YENEEA in the germline V gene. The CDR3 extends over 14 amino acids. CDR3 residues: CASSLNQLSNEQFF. The CDR3, as DNA: TGTGCCAGCAGCCTAAACCAGCTCTCGAATGAGCAGTTCTTC.

This clonotype was observed at least ten times. V and J are TRBV27 and TRBJ2-5, with D perhaps being TRBD1 or TRBD2 (5 bases each). CDR1 MNHEY and CDR2 SMNVEV come from the germline V gene (reference sequence). This CDR3 is 14 amino acids long. V was shortened by 3 bases and J by 2 bases, with 10 bases between the two germline ends. This CDR3 reads CASSFLGGQETQYF. CDR3 nucleotides: TGTGCCAGCAGTTTTCTTGGGGGACAAGAGACCCAGTACTTC.

This clonotype was counted many times. The chain is built from TRBV9 and TRBJ2-1; D might be TRBD2 (6 bases). The CDR3 has 15 residues. Germline lookup yields CDR1 SGDLS and CDR2 YYNGEE. Deletions cut 0 bases from V and 8 bases from J, with 15 bases between. The DNA of the CDR3 is TGTGCCAGCAGCGTAGCGGGAATGGAGGGTTATGAGCAGTTCTTC. Encoded protein: CASSVAGMEGYEQFF.

A few counts support this clonotype. The CDR3 carries no conserved terminal phenylalanine or tryptophan, so it likely arises from a read error. The gene calls are TRBV27 and TRBJ1-1; possibly TRBD1 for D (6 bases). V lost 2 bases to trimming and J lost 1 base, with 11 bases between them. The germline V gene encodes CDR1 MNHEY and CDR2 SMNVEV (reference sequence). This CDR3 has 15 residues. In DNA, the CDR3 is TGTGCCAGCAGTTTAGAATCGGACAGGAACACTGAAGCTTTCATT. Protein product: CASSLESDRNTEAFI.

The chain couples TRBV20-1 to TRBJ2-3; 7 bases map to TRBD2. V was clipped by 6 bases and J by 0 bases; unmatched bases: 12. CDR1 is DFQATT and CDR2 is SNEGSKA in the germline V gene (reference sequence). The CDR3 has 16 residues. In DNA form, the CDR3 reads TGCAGTGCGACTGCCGGGACGGGGGGAAGCACAGATACGCAGTATTTT. The encoded protein is CSATAGTGGSTDTQYF.

In this sample, this clonotype turned up many times. The chain carries TRBV6-1 and TRBJ2-1; no definite D call. Trimming left V 4 bases short and J 2 bases short, with 6 bases between. Per the germline V gene, CDR1 is MNHNS and CDR2 is SASEGT. This CDR3 contains 13 residues. CDR3 region: CASSVRTYNEQFF. In DNA form, the CDR3 reads TGTGCCAGCAGTGTAAGGACCTACAATGAGCAGTTCTTC.

Only a few counts were recorded for this clonotype. The chain joins TRBV6-2 or TRBV6-3 to TRBJ1-1; 8 nucleotides align to TRBD1. Per the germline V gene, CDR1 is MNHEY and CDR2 is SVGEGT. The V gene end was trimmed by 6 bases and the J gene end by 10 bases; junction bases not matched to a gene: 10. This CDR3 is built from 13 residues. Written as DNA, the CDR3 is TGTGCCAGCAGCCCAACCCAGGGGGCGCGAGCTTTCTTT. This gives the protein CASSPTQGARAFF.

The chain couples TRBV29-1 to TRBJ2-6; maybe TRBD1 (6 bases). This CDR3 contains 13 residues. Germline V lookup: CDR1 SQVTM, CDR2 ANQGSEA. Trimming left V 4 bases short and J 8 bases short, with 12 bases between. CDR3 sequence reads: CSVGEQGSNVLTF. CDR3 nucleotide sequence: TGCAGCGTTGGAGAACAGGGATCCAACGTCCTGACTTTC.

There are many counts of this clonotype. Written as DNA, the CDR3 is TGTGCCAGCAGTCCAAGGCTCGCAGGGGCCTCGAATGAGCAGTTCTTC. Protein: CASSPRLAGASNEQFF. V usage is TRBV2 and J usage is TRBJ2-1, with D tentatively TRBD1 (6 bases). CDR1 and CDR2 from the germline V gene are SNHLY and FYNNEI. Trimming took 5 bases from V and 7 from J, leaving 21 bases between them. This CDR3 comprises 16 residues. Variable domain in full (rest from reference TRBV2 and TRBJ2-1): EPEVTQTPSHQVTQMGQEVILRCVPISNHLYFYWYRQILGQKVEFLVSFYNNEISEKSEIFDDQFSVERPDGSNFTLKIRSTKLEDSAMYFCASSPRLAGASNEQFFGPGTRLTVL.

This clonotype was counted only a few times. The chain has TRBV10-3 and TRBJ2-3; 13 bases match TRBD2. This CDR3 region has 18 residues. Germline CDR1 is ENHRY and CDR2 is SYGVKD. V lost 6 bases to trimming and J lost 1 base; unmatched junction nucleotides: 10. The CDR3 bases are TGTGCCATCAGGGGGACTAGCGGGAAGGAGGGACGCACAGATACGCAGTATTTT. Its translation is CAIRGTSGKEGRTDTQYF.

This clonotype was picked up many times. J is TRBJ2-1 and V is TRBV19; perhaps TRBD2 as D (6 bases). CDR1 is LNHDA and CDR2 is SQIVND in the germline V gene (reference sequence). Trimming stripped 0 bases from V and 5 bases from J, with 11 bases between. The CDR3 runs 15 residues. CDR3 sequence reads: CASSIEATRNNEQFF. The CDR3 bases are TGTGCCAGTAGTATAGAAGCGACTAGAAACAATGAGCAGTTCTTC. The entire variable domain, with the rest obtained from reference TRBV19 and TRBJ2-1, is as follows: DGGITQSPKYLFRKEGQNVTLSCEQNLNHDAMYWYRQDPGQGLRLIYYSQIVNDFQKGDIAEGYSVSREKKESFPLTVTSAQKNPTAFYLCASSIEATRNNEQFFGPGTRLTVL.